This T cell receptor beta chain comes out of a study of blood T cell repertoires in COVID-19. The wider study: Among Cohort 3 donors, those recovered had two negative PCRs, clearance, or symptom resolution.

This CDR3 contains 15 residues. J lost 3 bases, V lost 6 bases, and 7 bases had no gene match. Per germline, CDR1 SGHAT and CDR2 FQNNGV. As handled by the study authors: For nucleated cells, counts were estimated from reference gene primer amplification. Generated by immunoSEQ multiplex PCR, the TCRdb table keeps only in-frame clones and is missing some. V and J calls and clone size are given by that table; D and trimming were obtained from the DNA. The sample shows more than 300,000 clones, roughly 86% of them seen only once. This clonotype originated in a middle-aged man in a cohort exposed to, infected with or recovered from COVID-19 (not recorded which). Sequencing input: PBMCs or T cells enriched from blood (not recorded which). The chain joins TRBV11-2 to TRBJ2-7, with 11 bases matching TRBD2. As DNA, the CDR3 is TGTGCCAGCAGGGTGACTAGCGGGGTTAACTACGAGCAGTACTTC. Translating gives CASRVTSGVNYEQYF.